The entry below describes one T cell receptor (beta chain). These data are taken from a study of shared T cell receptors in the human thymus. Germline V gene lookup returns CDR1 MDHEN and CDR2 SYDVKM. The CDR3 loop spans 16 amino acids. Trimming stripped 6 bases from V and 3 bases from J, with 21 bases between. Here immunoSEQ multiplex PCR was the method, and the copy in TCRdb shows in-frame clones only, minus some. This table holds 700,000 or so clones, roughly 88% found once. The same sample was also used in a study of human thymus T cells. That source adds: Corrective cardiac surgery supplied the resected thymus tissue.

V and J are TRBV28 and TRBJ2-7; D perhaps matches TRBD2 (5 bases). The sample taken for sequencing was thymocytes. This TCR was recovered from a girl under two years old with a congenital heart defect. The DNA of the CDR3 is TGTGCCAGCAGCCCCCGAGCCCGGGAAGGGAACTACGAGCAGTACTTC. This translates into CASSPRAREGNYEQYF.